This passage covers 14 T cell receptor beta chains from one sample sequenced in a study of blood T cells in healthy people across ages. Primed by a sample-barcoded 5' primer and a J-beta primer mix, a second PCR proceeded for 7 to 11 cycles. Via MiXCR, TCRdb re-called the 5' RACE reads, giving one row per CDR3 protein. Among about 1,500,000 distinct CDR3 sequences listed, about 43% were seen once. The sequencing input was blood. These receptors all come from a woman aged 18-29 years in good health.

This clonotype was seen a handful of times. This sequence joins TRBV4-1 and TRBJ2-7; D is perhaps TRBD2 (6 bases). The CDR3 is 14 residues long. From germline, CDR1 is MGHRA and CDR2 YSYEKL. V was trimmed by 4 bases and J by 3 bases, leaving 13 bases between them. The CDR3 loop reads CASSPLATNYEQYF. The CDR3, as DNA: TGCGCCAGCAGCCCCCTAGCGACCAACTACGAGCAGTACTTC.

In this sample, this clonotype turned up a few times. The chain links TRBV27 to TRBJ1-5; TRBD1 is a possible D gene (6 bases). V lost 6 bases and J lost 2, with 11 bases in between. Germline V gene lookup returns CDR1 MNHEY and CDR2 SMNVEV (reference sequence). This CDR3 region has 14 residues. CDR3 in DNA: TGTGCCAGCAGGCTACAGGGAGGCAATCAGCCCCAGCATTTT. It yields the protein CASRLQGGNQPQHF.

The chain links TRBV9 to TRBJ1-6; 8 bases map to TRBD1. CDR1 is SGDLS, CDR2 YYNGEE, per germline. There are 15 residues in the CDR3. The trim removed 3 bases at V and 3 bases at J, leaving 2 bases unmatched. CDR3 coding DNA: TGTGCCAGCAGCGGCGGACAGGGCTATAATTCACCCCTCCACTTT. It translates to CASSGGQGYNSPLHF.

In DNA, the CDR3 is TGTGCCAGCAGTCCTTTTAGGGGGCGATCCACAGATACGCAGTATTTT. It yields the protein CASSPFRGRSTDTQYF. This sequence joins TRBV12-3 or TRBV12-4 and TRBJ2-3, with 7 bases matching TRBD1. This CDR3 has 16 amino acids. The trim removed 5 bases at V and 2 bases at J, leaving 10 bases unmatched.

CDR3 amino acids: CASSRDDRGNQPQHF. CDR3 bases: TGTGCCAGCAGCCGGGATGACAGGGGTAATCAGCCCCAGCATTTT. This sequence joins TRBV3-1 and TRBJ1-5; TRBD1 matches 8 bases. Looked up from germline, CDR1 is LGHDT and CDR2 is YNNKEL (reference sequence). The CDR3 totals 15 residues. V was pared by 4 bases and J by 4 bases, with 6 bases of the junction left unmatched.

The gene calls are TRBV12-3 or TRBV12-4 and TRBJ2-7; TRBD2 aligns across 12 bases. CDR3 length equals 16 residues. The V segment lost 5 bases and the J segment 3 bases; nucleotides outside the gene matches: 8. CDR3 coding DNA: TGTGCCAGCAGTATAGGGACTAGCGGGCCGATCTACGAGCAGTACTTC. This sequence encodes CASSIGTSGPIYEQYF.

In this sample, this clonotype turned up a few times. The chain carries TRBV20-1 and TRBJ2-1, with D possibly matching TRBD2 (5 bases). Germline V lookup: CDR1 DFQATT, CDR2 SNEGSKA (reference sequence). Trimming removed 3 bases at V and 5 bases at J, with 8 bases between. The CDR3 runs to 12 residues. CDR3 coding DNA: TGCAGTGCTAGCGCGGGCAACAATGAGCAGTTCTTC. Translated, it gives CSASAGNNEQFF.

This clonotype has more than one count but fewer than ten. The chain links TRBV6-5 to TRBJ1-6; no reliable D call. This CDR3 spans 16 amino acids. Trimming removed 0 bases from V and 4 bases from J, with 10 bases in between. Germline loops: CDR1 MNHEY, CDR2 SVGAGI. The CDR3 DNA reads TGTGCCAGCAGTTACTCGAGGGATTCTTATAATTCACCCCTCCACTTT. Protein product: CASSYSRDSYNSPLHF.

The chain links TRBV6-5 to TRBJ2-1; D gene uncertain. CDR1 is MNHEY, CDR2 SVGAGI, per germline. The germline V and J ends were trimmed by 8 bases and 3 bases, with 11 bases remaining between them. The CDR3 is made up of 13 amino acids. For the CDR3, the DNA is TGTGCCAGCGACGACTCCCGCTACAATGAGCAGTTCTTC. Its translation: CASDDSRYNEQFF.

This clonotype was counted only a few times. The CDR3 here is CSARDSGENYYGYTF. CDR3 DNA: TGCAGTGCTAGAGACTCAGGGGAGAACTACTATGGCTACACCTTC. The chain combines TRBV20-1 with TRBJ1-2; TRBD1 is a possible D gene (6 bases). V was cut by 0 bases and J by 3 bases, with 14 bases left in between. The CDR3 is 15 amino acids. Germline values: CDR1 DFQATT, CDR2 SNEGSKA (reference sequence).

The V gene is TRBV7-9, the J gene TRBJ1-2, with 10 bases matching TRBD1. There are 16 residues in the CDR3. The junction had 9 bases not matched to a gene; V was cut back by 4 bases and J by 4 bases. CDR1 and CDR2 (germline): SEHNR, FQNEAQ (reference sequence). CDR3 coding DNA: TGTGCCAGCAGCTCCCCTTCGGGACAGGGGCCCTATGGCTACACCTTC. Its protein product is CASSSPSGQGPYGYTF. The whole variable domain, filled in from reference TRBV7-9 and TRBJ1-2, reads DTGVSQNPRHKITKRGQNVTFRCDPISEHNRLYWYRQTLGQGPEFLTYFQNEAQLEKSRLLSDRFSAERPKGSFSTLEIQRTEQGDSAMYLCASSSPSGQGPYGYTFGSGTRLTVV.

The CDR3 coding sequence is TGTGCCAGCAGTTCCTTCGGGACTAGCGGGGGGGTCAAGTCCTACGAGCAGTACTTC. The encoded protein is CASSSFGTSGGVKSYEQYF. The rearrangement links TRBV5-6 to TRBJ2-5, with 16 nucleotides matching TRBD2. The J call may not be correct, given that the DNA end is closer to TRBJ2-7. The CDR3 spans 19 residues. Per germline, CDR1 SGHDT and CDR2 YYEEEE.

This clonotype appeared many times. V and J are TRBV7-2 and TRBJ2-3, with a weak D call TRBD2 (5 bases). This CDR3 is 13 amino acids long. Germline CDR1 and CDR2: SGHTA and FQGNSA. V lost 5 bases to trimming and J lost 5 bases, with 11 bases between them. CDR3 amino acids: CASSPRAEDTQYF. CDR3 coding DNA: TGTGCCAGCAGCCCGCGGGCTGAAGATACGCAGTATTTT.

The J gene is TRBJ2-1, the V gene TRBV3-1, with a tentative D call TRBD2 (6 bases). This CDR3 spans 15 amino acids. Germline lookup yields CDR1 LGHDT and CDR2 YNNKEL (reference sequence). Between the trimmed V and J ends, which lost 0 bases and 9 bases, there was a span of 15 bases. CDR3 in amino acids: CASSQDLASAGEQFF. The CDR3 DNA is TGTGCCAGCAGCCAAGATCTGGCTAGCGCGGGTGAGCAGTTCTTC.